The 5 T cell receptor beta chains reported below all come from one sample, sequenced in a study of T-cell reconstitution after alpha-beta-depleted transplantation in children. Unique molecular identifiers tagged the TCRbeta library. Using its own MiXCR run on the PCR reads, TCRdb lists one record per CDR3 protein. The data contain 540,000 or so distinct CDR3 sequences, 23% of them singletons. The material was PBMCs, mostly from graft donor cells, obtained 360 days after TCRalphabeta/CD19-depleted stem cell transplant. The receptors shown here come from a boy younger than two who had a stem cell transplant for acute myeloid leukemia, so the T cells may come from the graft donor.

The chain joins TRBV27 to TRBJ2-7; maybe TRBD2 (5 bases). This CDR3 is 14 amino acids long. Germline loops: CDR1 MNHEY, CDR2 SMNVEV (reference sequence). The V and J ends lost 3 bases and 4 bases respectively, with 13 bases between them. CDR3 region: CASSFSLRGYEQYF. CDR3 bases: TGTGCCAGCAGTTTCAGTCTCCGAGGGTACGAGCAGTACTTC.

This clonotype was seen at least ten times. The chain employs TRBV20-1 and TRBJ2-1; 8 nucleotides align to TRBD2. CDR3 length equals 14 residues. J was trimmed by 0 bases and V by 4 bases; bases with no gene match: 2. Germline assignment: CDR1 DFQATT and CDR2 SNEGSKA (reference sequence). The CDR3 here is CSATGTSSYNEQFF. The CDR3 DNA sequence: TGCAGTGCTACCGGGACTAGCTCCTACAATGAGCAGTTCTTC.

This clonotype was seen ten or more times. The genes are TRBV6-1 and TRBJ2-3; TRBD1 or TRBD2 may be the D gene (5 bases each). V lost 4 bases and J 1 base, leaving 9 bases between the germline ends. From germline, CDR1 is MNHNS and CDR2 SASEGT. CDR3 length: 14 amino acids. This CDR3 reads CASSAGAGTDTQYF. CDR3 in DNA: TGTGCCAGCAGTGCCGGGGCGGGCACAGATACGCAGTATTTT.

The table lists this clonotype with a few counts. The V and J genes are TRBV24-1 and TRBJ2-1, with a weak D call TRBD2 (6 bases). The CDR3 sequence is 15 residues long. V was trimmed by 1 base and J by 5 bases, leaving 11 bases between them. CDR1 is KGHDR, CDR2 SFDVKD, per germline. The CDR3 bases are TGTGCCACCAGTGATTTAGAGACTAGAGACAATGAGCAGTTCTTC. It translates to CATSDLETRDNEQFF.

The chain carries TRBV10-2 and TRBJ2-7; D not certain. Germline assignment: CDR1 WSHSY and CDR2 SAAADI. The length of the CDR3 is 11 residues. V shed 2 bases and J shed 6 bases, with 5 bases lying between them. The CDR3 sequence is CASSEGGEQYV. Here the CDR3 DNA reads TGCGCCAGCAGTGAGGGCGGCGAGCAGTACGTC.